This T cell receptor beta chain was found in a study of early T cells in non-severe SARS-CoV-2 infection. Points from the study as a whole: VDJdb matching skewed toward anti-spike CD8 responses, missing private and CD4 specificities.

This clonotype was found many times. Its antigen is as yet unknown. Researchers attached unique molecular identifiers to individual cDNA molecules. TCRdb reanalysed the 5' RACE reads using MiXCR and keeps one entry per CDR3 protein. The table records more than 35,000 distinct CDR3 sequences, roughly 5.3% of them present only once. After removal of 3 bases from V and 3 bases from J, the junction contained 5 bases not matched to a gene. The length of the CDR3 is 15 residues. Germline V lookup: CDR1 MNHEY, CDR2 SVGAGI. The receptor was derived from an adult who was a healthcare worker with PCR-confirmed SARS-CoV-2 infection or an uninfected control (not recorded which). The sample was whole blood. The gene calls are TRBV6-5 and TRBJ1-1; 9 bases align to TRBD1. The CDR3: CASSYTRQGDTEAFF. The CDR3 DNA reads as TGTGCCAGCAGTTATACCCGACAGGGGGACACTGAAGCTTTCTTT.